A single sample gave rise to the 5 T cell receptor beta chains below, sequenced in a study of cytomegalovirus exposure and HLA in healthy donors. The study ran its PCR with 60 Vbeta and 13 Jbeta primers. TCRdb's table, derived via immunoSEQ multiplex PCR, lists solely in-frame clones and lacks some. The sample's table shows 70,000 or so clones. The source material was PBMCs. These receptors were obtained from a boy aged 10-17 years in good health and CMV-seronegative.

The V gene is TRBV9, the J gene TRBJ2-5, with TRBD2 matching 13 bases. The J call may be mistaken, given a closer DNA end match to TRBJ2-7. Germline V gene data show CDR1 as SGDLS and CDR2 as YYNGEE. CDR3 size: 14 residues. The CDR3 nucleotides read TGTGCCAGCAGTGGACTAGCGGGAGATTACGAGCAGTACTTC. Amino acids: CASSGLAGDYEQYF.

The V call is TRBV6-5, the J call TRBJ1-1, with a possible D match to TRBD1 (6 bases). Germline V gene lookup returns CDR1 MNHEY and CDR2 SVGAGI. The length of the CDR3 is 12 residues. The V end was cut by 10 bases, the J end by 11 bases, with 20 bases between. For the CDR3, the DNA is TGTGCCACCGTACAATTCGGGGGGGGCGCTTTCTTT. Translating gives CATVQFGGGAFF.

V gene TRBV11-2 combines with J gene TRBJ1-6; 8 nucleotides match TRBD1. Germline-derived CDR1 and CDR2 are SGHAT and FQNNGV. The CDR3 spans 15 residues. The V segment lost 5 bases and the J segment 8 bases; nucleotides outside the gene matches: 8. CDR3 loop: CASSPGQGFDSPLHF. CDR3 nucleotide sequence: TGTGCCAGCAGCCCCGGACAGGGTTTCGATTCACCCCTCCACTTT. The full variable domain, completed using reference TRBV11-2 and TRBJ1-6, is EAGVAQSPRYKIIEKRQSVAFWCNPISGHATLYWYQQILGQGPKLLIQFQNNGVVDDSQLPKDRFSAERLKGVDSTLKIQPAKLEDSAVYLCASSPGQGFDSPLHFGNGTRLTVT.

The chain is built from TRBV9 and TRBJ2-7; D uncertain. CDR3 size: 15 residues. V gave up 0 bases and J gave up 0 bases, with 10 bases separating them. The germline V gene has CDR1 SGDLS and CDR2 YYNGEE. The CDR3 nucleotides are TGTGCCAGCAGCGTAGAAGCAGGCCTCTCCTACGAGCAGTACTTC. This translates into CASSVEAGLSYEQYF.

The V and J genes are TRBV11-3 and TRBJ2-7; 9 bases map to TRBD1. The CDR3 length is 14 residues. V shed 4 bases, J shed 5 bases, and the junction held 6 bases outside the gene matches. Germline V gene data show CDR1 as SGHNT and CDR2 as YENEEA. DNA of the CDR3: TGTGCCAGCAGCTCGGGACAGGGAAGGGACGAGCAGTACTTC. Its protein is CASSSGQGRDEQYF.